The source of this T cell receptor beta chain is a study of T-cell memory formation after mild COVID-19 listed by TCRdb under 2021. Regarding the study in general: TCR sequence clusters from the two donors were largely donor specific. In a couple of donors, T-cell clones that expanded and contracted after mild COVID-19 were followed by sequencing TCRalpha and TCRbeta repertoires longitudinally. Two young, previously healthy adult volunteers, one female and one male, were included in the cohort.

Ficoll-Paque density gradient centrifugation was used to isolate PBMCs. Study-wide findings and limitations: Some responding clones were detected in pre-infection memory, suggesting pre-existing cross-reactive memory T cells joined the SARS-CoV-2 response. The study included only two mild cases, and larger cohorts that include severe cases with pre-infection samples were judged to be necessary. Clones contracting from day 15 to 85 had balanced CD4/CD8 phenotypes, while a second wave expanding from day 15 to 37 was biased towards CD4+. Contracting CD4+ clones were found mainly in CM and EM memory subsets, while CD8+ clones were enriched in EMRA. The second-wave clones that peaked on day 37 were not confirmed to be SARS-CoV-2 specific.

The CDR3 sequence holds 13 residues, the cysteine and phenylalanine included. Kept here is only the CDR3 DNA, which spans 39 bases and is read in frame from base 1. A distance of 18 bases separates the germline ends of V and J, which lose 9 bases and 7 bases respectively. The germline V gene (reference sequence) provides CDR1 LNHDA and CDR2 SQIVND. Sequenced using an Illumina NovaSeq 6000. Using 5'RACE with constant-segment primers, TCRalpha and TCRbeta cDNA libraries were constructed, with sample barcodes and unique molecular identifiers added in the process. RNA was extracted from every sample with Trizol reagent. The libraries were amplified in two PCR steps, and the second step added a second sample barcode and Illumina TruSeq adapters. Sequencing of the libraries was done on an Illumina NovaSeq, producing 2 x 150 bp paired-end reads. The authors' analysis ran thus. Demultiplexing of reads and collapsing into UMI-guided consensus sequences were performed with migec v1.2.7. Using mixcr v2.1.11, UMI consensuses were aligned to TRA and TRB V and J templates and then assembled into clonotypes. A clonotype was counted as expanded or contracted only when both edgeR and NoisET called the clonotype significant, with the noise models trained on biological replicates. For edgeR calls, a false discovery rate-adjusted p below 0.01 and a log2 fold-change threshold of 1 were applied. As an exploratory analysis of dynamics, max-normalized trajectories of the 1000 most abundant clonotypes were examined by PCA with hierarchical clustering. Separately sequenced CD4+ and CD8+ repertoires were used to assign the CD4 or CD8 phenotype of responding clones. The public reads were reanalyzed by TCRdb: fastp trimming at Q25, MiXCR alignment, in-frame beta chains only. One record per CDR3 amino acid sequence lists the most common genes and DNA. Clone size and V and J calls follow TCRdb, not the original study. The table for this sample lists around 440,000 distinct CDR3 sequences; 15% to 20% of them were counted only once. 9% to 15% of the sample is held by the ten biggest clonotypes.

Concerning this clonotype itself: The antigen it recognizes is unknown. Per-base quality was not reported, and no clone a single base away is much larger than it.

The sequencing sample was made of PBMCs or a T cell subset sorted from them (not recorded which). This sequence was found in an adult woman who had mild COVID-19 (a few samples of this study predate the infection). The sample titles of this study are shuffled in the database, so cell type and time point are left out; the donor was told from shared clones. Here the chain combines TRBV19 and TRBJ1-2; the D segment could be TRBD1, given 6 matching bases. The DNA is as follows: TGTGCCAGCCTAGCGACAGGCCTCGGTGGCTACACCTTC. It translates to CASLATGLGGYTF.